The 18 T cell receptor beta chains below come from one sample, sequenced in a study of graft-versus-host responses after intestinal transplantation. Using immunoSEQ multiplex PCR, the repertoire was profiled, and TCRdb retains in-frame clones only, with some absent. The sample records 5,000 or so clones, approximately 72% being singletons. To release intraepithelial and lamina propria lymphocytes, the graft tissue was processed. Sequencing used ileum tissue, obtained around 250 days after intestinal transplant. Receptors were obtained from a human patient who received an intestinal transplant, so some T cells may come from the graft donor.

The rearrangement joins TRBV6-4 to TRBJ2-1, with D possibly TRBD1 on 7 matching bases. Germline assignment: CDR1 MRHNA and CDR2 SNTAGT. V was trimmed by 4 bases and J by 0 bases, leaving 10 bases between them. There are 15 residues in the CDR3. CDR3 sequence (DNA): TGTGCCAGCAGTGGGCAGGGGGGCTCCTACAATGAGCAGTTCTTC. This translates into CASSGQGGSYNEQFF.

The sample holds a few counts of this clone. The CDR3 reads CASSLGQGADGYTF. As DNA, the CDR3 is TGCGCCAGCAGCTTGGGGCAGGGGGCGGATGGCTACACCTTC. The chain is built from TRBV5-1 and TRBJ1-2; 8 bases line up with TRBD1. This CDR3 is 14 amino acids long. Trimming at V came to 0 bases and at J to 6 bases, leaving 4 bases not matched to a gene. CDR1 is SGHRS and CDR2 is YFSETQ in the germline V gene.

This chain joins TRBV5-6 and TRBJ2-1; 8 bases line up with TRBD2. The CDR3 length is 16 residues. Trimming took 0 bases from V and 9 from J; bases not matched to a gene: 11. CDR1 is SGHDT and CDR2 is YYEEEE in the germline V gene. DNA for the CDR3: TGTGCCAGCAGCTTGGAGGGACTAGATGTTGTCCTTGAGCAGTTCTTC. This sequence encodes CASSLEGLDVVLEQFF.

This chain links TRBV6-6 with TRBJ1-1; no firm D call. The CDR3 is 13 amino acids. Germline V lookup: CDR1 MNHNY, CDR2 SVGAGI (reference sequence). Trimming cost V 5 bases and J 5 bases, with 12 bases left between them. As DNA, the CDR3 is TGTGCCAGCAGTCACGCGGGGAGGACTGAAGCTTTCTTT. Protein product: CASSHAGRTEAFF.

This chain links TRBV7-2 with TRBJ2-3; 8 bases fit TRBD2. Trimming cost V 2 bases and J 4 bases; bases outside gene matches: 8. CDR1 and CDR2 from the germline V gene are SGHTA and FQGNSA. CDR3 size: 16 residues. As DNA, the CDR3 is TGTGCCAGCAGCTTACTGACCGGGGGGGTTTCAGATACGCAGTATTTT. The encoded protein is CASSLLTGGVSDTQYF.

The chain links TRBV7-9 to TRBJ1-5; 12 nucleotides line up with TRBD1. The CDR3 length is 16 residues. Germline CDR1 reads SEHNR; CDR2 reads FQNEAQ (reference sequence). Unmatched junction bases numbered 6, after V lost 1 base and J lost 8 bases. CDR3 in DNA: TGTGCCAGCAGCTTAGAGGGGACAGGGGGCTCGGAGCCCCAGCATTTT. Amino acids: CASSLEGTGGSEPQHF. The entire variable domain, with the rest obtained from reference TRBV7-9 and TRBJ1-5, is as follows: DTGVSQNPRHKITKRGQNVTFRCDPISEHNRLYWYRQTLGQGPEFLTYFQNEAQLEKSRLLSDRFSAERPKGSFSTLEIQRTEQGDSAMYLCASSLEGTGGSEPQHFGDGTRLSIL.

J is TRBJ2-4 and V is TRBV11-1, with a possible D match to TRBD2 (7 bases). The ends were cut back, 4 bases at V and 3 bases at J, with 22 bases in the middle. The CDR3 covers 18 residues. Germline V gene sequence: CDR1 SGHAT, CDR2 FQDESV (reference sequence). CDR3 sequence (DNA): TGTGCCAGCAGCTCCCTATGGGCCGGGGGGCGAAGCAAAAACATTCAGTACTTC. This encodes CASSSLWAGGRSKNIQYF.

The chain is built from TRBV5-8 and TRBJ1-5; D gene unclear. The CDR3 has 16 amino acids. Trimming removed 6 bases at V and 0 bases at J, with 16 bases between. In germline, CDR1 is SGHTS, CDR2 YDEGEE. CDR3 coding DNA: TGTGCCAGCATCCAATGGAGGTGGGATAGCAATCAGCCCCAGCATTTT. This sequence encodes CASIQWRWDSNQPQHF.

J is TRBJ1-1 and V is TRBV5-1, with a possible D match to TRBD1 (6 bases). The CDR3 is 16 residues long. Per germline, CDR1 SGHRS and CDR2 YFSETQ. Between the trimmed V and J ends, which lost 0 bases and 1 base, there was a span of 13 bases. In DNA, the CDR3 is TGCGCCAGCAGCTTGGCCCAGGGGCGGTGGAACACTGAAGCTTTCTTT. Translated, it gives CASSLAQGRWNTEAFF. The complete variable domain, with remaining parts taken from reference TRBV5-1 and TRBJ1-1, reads KAGVTQTPRYLIKTRGQQVTLSCSPISGHRSVSWYQQTPGQGLQFLFEYFSETQRNKGNFPGRFSGRQFSNSRSEMNVSTLELGDSALYLCASSLAQGRWNTEAFFGQGTRLTVV.

This CDR3 reads CASSESTGGGTDTQYF. The CDR3 region has the DNA TGTGCCAGCAGTGAATCTACAGGGGGGGGCACAGATACGCAGTATTTT. This chain links TRBV6-1 with TRBJ2-3, with D tentatively TRBD1 (8 bases). The CDR3 sequence is 16 residues long. Germline CDR1 MNHNS, CDR2 SASEGT. Trimming cost V 2 bases and J 1 base, with 13 bases left between them.

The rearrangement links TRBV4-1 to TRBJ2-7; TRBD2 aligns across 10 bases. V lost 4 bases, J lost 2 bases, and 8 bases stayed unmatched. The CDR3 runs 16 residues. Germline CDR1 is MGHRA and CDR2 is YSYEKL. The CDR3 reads CASSPPTSGMAYEQYF. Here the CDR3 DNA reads TGCGCCAGCAGCCCGCCTACTAGCGGGATGGCCTACGAGCAGTACTTC.

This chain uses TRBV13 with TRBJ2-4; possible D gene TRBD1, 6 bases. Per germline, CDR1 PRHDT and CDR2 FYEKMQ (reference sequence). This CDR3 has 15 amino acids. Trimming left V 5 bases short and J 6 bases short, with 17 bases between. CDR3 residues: CASSPAQGWGNIQYF. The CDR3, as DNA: TGTGCCAGCAGCCCGGCACAGGGATGGGGAAACATTCAGTACTTC.

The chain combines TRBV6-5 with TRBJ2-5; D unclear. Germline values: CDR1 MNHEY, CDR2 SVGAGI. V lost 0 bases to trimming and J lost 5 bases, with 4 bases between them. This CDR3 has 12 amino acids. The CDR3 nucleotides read TGTGCCAGCAGTTACTCGAGGGAGACCCAGTACTTC. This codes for CASSYSRETQYF.

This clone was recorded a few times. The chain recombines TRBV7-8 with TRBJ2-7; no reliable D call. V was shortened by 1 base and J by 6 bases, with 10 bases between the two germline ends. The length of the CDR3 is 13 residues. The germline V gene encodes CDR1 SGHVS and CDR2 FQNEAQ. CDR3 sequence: CASSLGFPGEQYF. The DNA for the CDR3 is TGTGCCAGCAGCTTAGGGTTCCCAGGCGAGCAGTACTTC.

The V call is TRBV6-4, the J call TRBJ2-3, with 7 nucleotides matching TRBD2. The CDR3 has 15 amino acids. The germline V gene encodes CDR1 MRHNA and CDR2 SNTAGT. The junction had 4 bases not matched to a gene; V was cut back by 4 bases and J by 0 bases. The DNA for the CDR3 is TGTGCCAGCAGTGTACATAGCGGGAGCACAGATACGCAGTATTTT. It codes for CASSVHSGSTDTQYF.

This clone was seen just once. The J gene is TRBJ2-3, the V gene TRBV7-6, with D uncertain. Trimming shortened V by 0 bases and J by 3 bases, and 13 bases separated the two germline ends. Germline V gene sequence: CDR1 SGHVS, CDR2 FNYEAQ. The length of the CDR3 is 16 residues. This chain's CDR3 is CASSLALWWPTDTQYF. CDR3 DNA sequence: TGTGCCAGCAGCTTAGCGTTGTGGTGGCCTACAGATACGCAGTATTTT.

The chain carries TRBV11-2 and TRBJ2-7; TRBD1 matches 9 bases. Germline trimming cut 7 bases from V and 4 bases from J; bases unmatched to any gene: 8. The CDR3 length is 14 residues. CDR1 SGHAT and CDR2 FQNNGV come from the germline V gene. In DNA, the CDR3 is TGTGCCAGCACCCTCCGACAGGGGGTGTACGAGCAGTACTTC. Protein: CASTLRQGVYEQYF.

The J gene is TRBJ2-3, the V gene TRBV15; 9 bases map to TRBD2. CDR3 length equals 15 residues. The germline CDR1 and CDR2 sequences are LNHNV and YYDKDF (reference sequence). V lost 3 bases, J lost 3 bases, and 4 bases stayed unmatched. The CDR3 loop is CATSRGLAGTDTQYF. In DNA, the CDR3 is TGTGCCACCAGCAGGGGGCTAGCGGGGACAGATACGCAGTATTTT.